This is a list of T cell receptor beta chains from one sample in a study of regulatory dendritic cells for organ transplantation. Their antigens remain unidentified. Sequencing used immunoSEQ multiplex PCR; TCRdb keeps in-frame clones, though not all of them. The data contain fewer than 15,000 clones, 60% to 80% of them singletons. The specimen sequenced was naive CD8+ T cells from blood cultured with regulatory dendritic cells. The receptors stem from a human donor in good health. CDR3s include the opening cysteine and the closing phenylalanine or tryptophan. Fields, in order: V gene, J gene, D gene, clone size, CDR3 protein, CDR3 DNA. The D gene is left open where the match is weak. Clone sizes are given selectively: once, few, many, or a class where the clone is expanded.

TRBV7-9	TRBJ1-1	TRBD1	once	CASSSPTSRTGATEAFF	TGTGCCAGCAGCTCTCCTACTTCTCGGACAGGGGCCACTGAAGCTTTCTTT
TRBV5-1	TRBJ2-1	TRBD2	-	CASSAGGFYNEQFF	TGCGCCAGCAGCGCGGGGGGTTTTTACAATGAGCAGTTCTTC
TRBV5-8	TRBJ2-2	TRBD1	-	CASSRTGGANTGELFF	TGTGCCAGCAGCCGGACAGGGGGCGCGAACACCGGGGAGCTGTTTTTT
TRBV6-5	TRBJ2-3	TRBD2	-	CASSRLAGGTDTQYF	TGTGCCAGCAGTCGACTAGCGGGGGGGACAGATACGCAGTATTTT
TRBV5-1	TRBJ2-7	-	-	CASSPRGGGYYEQYF	TGCGCCAGCAGCCCCAGGGGAGGGGGGTACTACGAGCAGTACTTC
TRBV4-1	TRBJ2-7	TRBD1	few	CASSQRDSSTYEQYF	TGCGCCAGCAGCCAGAGGGACAGCAGTACCTACGAGCAGTACTTC
TRBV5-6	TRBJ1-1	TRBD1	-	CASSARYRGRTEAFF	TGTGCCAGCAGCGCAAGATACAGGGGGCGCACTGAAGCTTTCTTT
TRBV19	TRBJ2-3	-	-	CASSLRQDLTDTQYF	TGTGCCAGTAGTCTTCGACAGGACCTCACAGATACGCAGTATTTT
TRBV4-1	TRBJ1-3	-	-	CASSQSDSFGNTIYF	TGCGCCAGCAGCCAATCGGACAGTTTTGGAAACACCATATATTTT
TRBV9	TRBJ2-3	TRBD2	-	CASSVGVGGGGTDTQYF	TGTGCCAGCAGCGTAGGAGTTGGCGGGGGGGGCACAGATACGCAGTATTTT
TRBV2	TRBJ1-6	-	-	CASSTGRPSYNSPLHF	TGTGCCAGCAGTACCGGCAGGCCCTCCTATAATTCACCCCTCCACTTT
TRBV13	TRBJ2-3	TRBD2	-	CASTSGGSPDTQYF	TGTGCCAGCACCAGCGGGGGGTCGCCGGATACGCAGTATTTT
TRBV6-4	TRBJ2-1	TRBD2	-	CATPFAGGRDEQFF	TGTGCCACCCCCTTCGCGGGGGGGCGGGATGAGCAGTTCTTC
TRBV7-3	TRBJ2-7	TRBD1	-	CASSAEVKTGDYEQYF	TGTGCCAGCAGCGCGGAGGTTAAGACAGGGGACTACGAGCAGTACTTC